This TCR beta chain was identified during a study of regulatory T cells in long-lasting Graves disease. Study information: To qualify as persistent, Graves' disease required over 5 years of antithyroid drugs with positive TSH receptor antibodies. Study-wide findings and caveats: There were preferences for TRBV28, TRBJ1-2 and TRBJ2-5 in persistent disease.

Regarding this clonotype: Its antigen is currently unknown.

From germline, CDR1 is LNHNV and CDR2 YYDKDF (reference sequence). V was shortened by 0 bases and J by 2 bases, with 11 bases between the two germline ends. The CDR3 totals 15 residues. Time point noted: persistent/refractory GD, antithyroid drugs over 5 years with positive TRAb. RNA from PBMCs was the source of the TCR library. Arm-PCR of CDR3 regions and iRepertoire HTBI primers were used to build TCR beta libraries. Authors' processing steps: Samples revealed approximately 67 TRBV and 15 or so TRBJ segments. TCRdb independently ran MiXCR on the multiplex PCR reads; one entry per CDR3 protein. What appears here as the V and J calls and clone size reflects TCRdb's work, not the paper's. The sample includes about 470,000 distinct CDR3 sequences, less than 25% seen only once; the top ten take 7.8%.

Material: peripheral blood mononuclear cells (PBMCs), obtained when the disease was refractory, from a patient treated with antithyroid drugs. The chain uses TRBV15 and TRBJ2-7; D may be TRBD1 (5 bases). This clonotype originated in a female donor with Graves disease. CDR3 residues: CATSRDADTPYEQYF. The CDR3 nucleotides are TGTGCCACCAGCAGAGATGCGGACACCCCCTACGAGCAGTACTTC. The complete variable domain, with remaining parts taken from reference TRBV15 and TRBJ2-7, reads DAMVIQNPRYQVTQFGKPVTLSCSQTLNHNVMYWYQQKSSQAPKLLFHYYDKDFNNEADTPDNFQSRRPNTSFCFLDIRSPGLGDTAMYLCATSRDADTPYEQYFGPGTRLTVT.